This section outlines one T cell receptor beta chain sequence together with its context. Its antigen is currently unknown. TCRdb reprocessed the 5' RACE reads and keeps a single row for each CDR3 protein, giving no DNA. In total, the table holds 550,000 to 600,000 distinct CDR3 sequences. This sample was taken from a study of T cells expressing NK-cell markers. Study overall: Each TCR beta repertoire originated in sorted T cells that were CD3+CD56+NKG2C+, CD3+CD56+NKG2C- or CD3+CD56-NKG2C+.

Study-wide results and limits: In a group of 5 to 7 donors, dominant NKG2C+ clonotypes represented 1.0-7.0% of CD8+ T cells. There were a handful of donors in whom these clonotypes also led the CD3+CD56-NKG2C+ fraction.

The CDR3 is 17 residues long. Germline CDR1 reads DFQATT; CDR2 reads SNEGSKA (reference sequence). The chain employs TRBV20-1 and TRBJ2-3; the D call of TRBD2 rests on TCRdb alone, since no DNA is present to check it. The TCR sequence derives from a man between 18 and 35 years old in good health. The specimen was blood T cells: a sorted CD56 or NKG2C T cell subset, CD4+ or CD8+ T cells, or bulk PBMC T cells (not recorded which). CDR3 amino acids: CSARDRVAGSSTDTQYF.